This TCR beta chain was identified in a study of CD8 T cells in ankylosing spondylitis. Regarding the study as a whole: Ankylosing spondylitis blood seemed to carry a telltale TCR beta motif made of roughly 8 highly homologous variants. Disease-associated clonotypes exhibited CD8+ identity and were relatively infrequent in peripheral blood. The study looked at matched synovial fluid samples from ankylosing spondylitis patients. Disease-linked clones were reported to be significantly enriched there. In synovial fluid and blood from reactive arthritis, some motif variants were previously reported.

A quantitative 5'-RACE method, one with molecular barcodes, was used to make TCR beta libraries. One entry per CDR3 protein, called by TCRdb with MiXCR from the 5' RACE reads. There are under 150,000 distinct CDR3 sequences in the sample; about 15% occur only once, and roughly a third lies in the top ten. Regarding this clonotype: The target antigen is unknown.

Sequencing was done on a sample of blood, either unsorted or a sorted T cell fraction (not recorded which). The source of this sequence is a male donor with ankylosing spondylitis.

In DNA form, the CDR3 reads TGTGCCAGCAGTTGGGGGGGACGGGGCCACGAGCAGTACTTC. It codes for CASSWGGRGHEQYF. This sequence joins TRBV28 and TRBJ2-7; 7 nucleotides line up with TRBD2. The CDR3 sequence is 14 residues long. The germline V gene has CDR1 MDHEN and CDR2 SYDVKM. The ends lost 4 bases at V and 5 bases at J; junction bases unmatched: 8.